One sample yielded the 8 T cell receptor beta chains listed below, sequenced in a study of blood T cells in healthy people across ages. Primers used in a second PCR of roughly 6 to 11 cycles were a sample-barcoded 5' primer and a J-beta primer mix. MiXCR, run by TCRdb on the 5' RACE reads, gives a single entry per CDR3 protein. The sample shows some 290,000 distinct CDR3 sequences, roughly 27% of them seen only once. Specimen: blood. All receptors come from a woman aged 70-85 years in good health.

This chain uses TRBV20-1 with TRBJ2-1, with 10 bases matching TRBD2. J lost 3 bases, V lost 4 bases, and 3 bases had no gene match. The CDR3 spans 14 residues. Germline values: CDR1 DFQATT, CDR2 SNEGSKA (reference sequence). DNA of the CDR3: TGCAGTGCTATAGCGGGAGGACGCTACAATGAGCAGTTCTTC. Encoded protein: CSAIAGGRYNEQFF.

This clonotype came up once. V is TRBV19 and J is TRBJ2-7, with 9 bases that match TRBD1. V lost 8 bases, J lost 4 bases, and 12 bases stayed unmatched. Per the germline V gene, CDR1 is LNHDA and CDR2 is SQIVND (reference sequence). This CDR3 is built from 15 residues. Here the CDR3 reads CASSPPRDRVYEQYF. For the CDR3, the DNA is TGTGCCAGTTCTCCCCCCCGGGACAGGGTTTACGAGCAGTACTTC.

The rearrangement links TRBV15 to TRBJ1-2; D remains unclear. Per germline, CDR1 LNHNV and CDR2 YYDKDF (reference sequence). V was shortened by 1 base and J by 6 bases, with 9 bases between the two germline ends. The CDR3 has 13 amino acids. In DNA form, the CDR3 reads TGTGCCACCAGCAGAGGTTCCCTAGATGGCTACACCTTC. Amino acids: CATSRGSLDGYTF.

The chain recombines TRBV29-1 with TRBJ1-2, with a weak D call TRBD1 (5 bases). The CDR3 has 12 residues. Germline V gene data show CDR1 as SQVTM and CDR2 as ANQGSEA. Trimming took off 4 bases at V and 4 bases at J, with 10 bases between the two ends. CDR3 sequence (DNA): TGCAGCGTTGGCGGGGGGAGCTATGGCTACACCTTC. It codes for CSVGGGSYGYTF.

The genes are TRBV20-1 and TRBJ2-5; 11 positions agree with TRBD2. The DNA end favors TRBJ2-7, so the J call may be wrong. Germline V gene sequence: CDR1 DFQATT, CDR2 SNEGSKA (reference sequence). The CDR3 covers 16 residues. CDR3 coding DNA: TGCAGTGCCACCGGGGCTAGCGGGAGGTTACCCGACGAGCAGTACTTC. Translated: CSATGASGRLPDEQYF.

This clonotype was picked up a small number of times. CDR3 nucleotide sequence: TGCGCCAGCAGCTTGGAACTAGCGGGAGCTGGGGGCAGGAATGAGCAGTTCTTC. This gives the protein CASSLELAGAGGRNEQFF. V gene TRBV5-1 combines with J gene TRBJ2-1, with TRBD2 identical over 11 bases. The CDR3 has 18 amino acids. Unmatched junction bases numbered 12, after V lost 0 bases and J lost 7 bases. Germline V gives CDR1 SGHRS, CDR2 YFSETQ.

The chain uses TRBV12-3 or TRBV12-4 and TRBJ2-5, with TRBD1 identical over 9 bases. Near its end, the DNA agrees better with TRBJ2-7, so the J call may be wrong. The CDR3 runs 16 residues. CDR3 nucleotides: TGTGCCAGCAGTTTCGCCGACAGGGGGGGATCCTACGAGCAGTACTTC. Translated: CASSFADRGGSYEQYF.

The chain uses TRBV7-3 and TRBJ2-1, with D possibly TRBD2 on 5 matching bases. This CDR3 spans 15 amino acids. The germline CDR1 and CDR2 sequences are SGHTA and FQGTGA. Trimming removed 1 base from V and 4 bases from J, with 11 bases in between. This CDR3 is CASSLIGDQYNEQFF. The CDR3, as DNA: TGTGCCAGCAGCTTAATCGGGGATCAGTACAATGAGCAGTTCTTC.